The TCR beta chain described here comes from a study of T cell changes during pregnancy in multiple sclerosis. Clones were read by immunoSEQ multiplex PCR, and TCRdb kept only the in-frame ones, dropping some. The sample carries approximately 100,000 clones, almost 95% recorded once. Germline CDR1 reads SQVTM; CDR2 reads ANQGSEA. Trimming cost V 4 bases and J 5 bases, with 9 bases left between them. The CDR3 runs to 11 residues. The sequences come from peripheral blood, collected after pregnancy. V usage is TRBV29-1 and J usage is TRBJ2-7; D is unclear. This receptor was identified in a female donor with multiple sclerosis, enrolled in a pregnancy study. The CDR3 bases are TGCAGCGTTGGTCGAGCACACGAGCAGTACTTC. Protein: CSVGRAHEQYF.